Sequencing of this TCR beta chain was carried out in a study of T cell responses to AZD1222 COVID-19 vaccine. The wider study: Analysis merged second doses at about 4 or about 12 weeks.

Study outcomes and limitations: In all cases, repertoires were sampled only after the peak T cell response. Baseline seropositivity occurred in only six AZD1222 recipients.

With respect to this clone: Its antigen is not known.

CDR3 length: 16 residues. CDR1 is SNHLY and CDR2 is FYNNEI in the germline V gene. The ends were cut back, 1 base at V and 0 bases at J, with 11 bases in the middle. Data came from immunoSEQ multiplex PCR; TCRdb stores just in-frame clones and leaves some out. The profile shows approximately 100,000 clones, around nine tenths of them singletons. Sequencing was performed on peripheral blood, taken on day 0 of AZD1222 vaccination. The receptor was isolated from an adult in good health. The rearrangement links TRBV2 to TRBJ2-3; the D gene could be TRBD1 or TRBD2 (5 bases each). The CDR3 sequence: CASSEVGTSSTDTQYF. CDR3 in DNA: TGTGCCAGCAGTGAAGTTGGGACCAGTAGCACAGATACGCAGTATTTT. Variable domain in full (rest from reference TRBV2 and TRBJ2-3): EPEVTQTPSHQVTQMGQEVILRCVPISNHLYFYWYRQILGQKVEFLVSFYNNEISEKSEIFDDQFSVERPDGSNFTLKIRSTKLEDSAMYFCASSEVGTSSTDTQYFGPGTRLTVL.